These T cell receptor beta chains were read from a single sample in a study of blood T cell repertoires in COVID-19. TCRdb's copy holds only in-frame clones and misses some; the assay was immunoSEQ multiplex PCR. This sample carries a few hundred thousand clones, 82% of them seen once, and the ten largest clones take about 3%. Sequencing was carried out using peripheral blood. The receptors were sampled from a woman aged 18-30 years with acute or convalescent COVID-19. Each CDR3 is given with its conserved first and last residue. Fields, in order: CDR3 length, V gene, D gene, clone size, J gene, CDR3 DNA, CDR3 protein. A D gene is named only where the DNA matches it firmly. A clone size is listed for some rows: how often the clone was seen (once, few, many), or a class if it is expanded.

cdr3_length: 17; v_call: TRBV5-5; d_call: TRBD1; clone_size: -; j_call: TRBJ1-2; cdr3_nt: TGTGCCAGCAGCCCGCTGGCGCGGCAGGGGGCAGGGTATGGCTACACCTTC; cdr3_aa: CASSPLARQGAGYGYTF
cdr3_length: 14; v_call: TRBV5-1; d_call: -; clone_size: -; j_call: TRBJ2-7; cdr3_nt: TGCGCCAGCAGCCTTGCCGGGTCGAACTACGAGCAGTACTTC; cdr3_aa: CASSLAGSNYEQYF
cdr3_length: 14; v_call: TRBV7-2; d_call: -; clone_size: -; j_call: TRBJ1-1; cdr3_nt: TGTGCCAGCAGCCCGTCGCAGGGGAACACTGAAGCTTTCTTT; cdr3_aa: CASSPSQGNTEAFF
cdr3_length: 15; v_call: TRBV20-1; d_call: -; clone_size: -; j_call: TRBJ2-2; cdr3_nt: TGCAGTGCTAGTCCCAGGGGCGCGAACACCGGGGAGCTGTTTTTT; cdr3_aa: CSASPRGANTGELFF
cdr3_length: 15; v_call: TRBV14; d_call: TRBD1; clone_size: -; j_call: TRBJ1-2; cdr3_nt: TGTGCCAGCAGCCTAATAACAGGGGGCGACTATGGCTACACCTTC; cdr3_aa: CASSLITGGDYGYTF
cdr3_length: 14; v_call: TRBV6-5; d_call: TRBD1; clone_size: -; j_call: TRBJ1-2; cdr3_nt: TGTGCCAGCAGTTACGGGACAGGGGGTTTTGGCTACACCTTC; cdr3_aa: CASSYGTGGFGYTF
cdr3_length: 18; v_call: TRBV14; d_call: TRBD2; clone_size: -; j_call: TRBJ2-7; cdr3_nt: TGTGCCAGCAGCCAAGAACGTGTATTCCTAGCGGGAGCGGACGAGCAGTACTTC; cdr3_aa: CASSQERVFLAGADEQYF
cdr3_length: 14; v_call: TRBV2; d_call: TRBD1; clone_size: -; j_call: TRBJ1-1; cdr3_nt: TGTGCCAGCAGGGACAGGGGGGGGAACACTGAAGCTTTCTTT; cdr3_aa: CASRDRGGNTEAFF
cdr3_length: 17; v_call: TRBV2; d_call: -; clone_size: once; j_call: TRBJ1-5; cdr3_nt: TGTGCCAGCAGTGGGTACAGCCTAATCGTAAGCAATCAGCCCCAGCATTTT; cdr3_aa: CASSGYSLIVSNQPQHF
cdr3_length: 16; v_call: TRBV28; d_call: TRBD1; clone_size: few; j_call: TRBJ1-1; cdr3_nt: TGTGCCAGCAGTCGACCCATAGGGGGCTTGAACACTGAAGCTTTCTTT; cdr3_aa: CASSRPIGGLNTEAFF
cdr3_length: 14; v_call: TRBV6-5; d_call: -; clone_size: -; j_call: TRBJ2-5; cdr3_nt: TGTGCCAGCAGTTACGCGGAATCGGGAGAGACCCAGTACTTC; cdr3_aa: CASSYAESGETQYF
cdr3_length: 15; v_call: TRBV19; d_call: -; clone_size: few; j_call: TRBJ2-1; cdr3_nt: TGTGCCAGTAGTATAGGTAGCGGCCACTACAATGAGCAGTTCTTC; cdr3_aa: CASSIGSGHYNEQFF
cdr3_length: 15; v_call: TRBV13; d_call: -; clone_size: -; j_call: TRBJ2-7; cdr3_nt: TGTGCCAGCACCCAAACCCGAGACTCCACCTACGAGCAGTACTTC; cdr3_aa: CASTQTRDSTYEQYF
cdr3_length: 14; v_call: TRBV11-3; d_call: -; clone_size: -; j_call: TRBJ2-2; cdr3_nt: TGTGCCAGCAGCTTATATGGAGCATACGGGGAGCTGTTTTTT; cdr3_aa: CASSLYGAYGELFF
cdr3_length: 15; v_call: TRBV27; d_call: -; clone_size: -; j_call: TRBJ2-7; cdr3_nt: TGTGCCAGCAGTGTCAGGGGTTCCCTCTCCTACGAGCAGTACTTC; cdr3_aa: CASSVRGSLSYEQYF
cdr3_length: 15; v_call: TRBV4-1; d_call: TRBD2; clone_size: -; j_call: TRBJ2-7; cdr3_nt: TGCGCCAGCAGCCAGGAGCGGGAGGGCTCCTACGAGCAGTACTTC; cdr3_aa: CASSQEREGSYEQYF
cdr3_length: 14; v_call: TRBV6-5; d_call: -; clone_size: -; j_call: TRBJ2-1; cdr3_nt: TGTGCCAGCAGTCGCGGGGGACACCCGAATGAGCAGTTCTTC; cdr3_aa: CASSRGGHPNEQFF
cdr3_length: 14; v_call: TRBV12-5; d_call: -; clone_size: -; j_call: TRBJ2-1; cdr3_nt: TGTGCTAGTGGGGGGACTTTCACCTACAATGAGCAGTTCTTC; cdr3_aa: CASGGTFTYNEQFF
cdr3_length: 16; v_call: TRBV18; d_call: TRBD2; clone_size: few; j_call: TRBJ2-1; cdr3_nt: TGTGCCAGCTCACCACCCTCTAGCGGGAGGGCGAATGAGCAGTTCTTC; cdr3_aa: CASSPPSSGRANEQFF
cdr3_length: 15; v_call: TRBV4-1; d_call: TRBD1; clone_size: -; j_call: TRBJ1-6; cdr3_nt: TGCGCCAGCAGCCAAGGGACAGGGGGCAATTCACCCCTCCACTTT; cdr3_aa: CASSQGTGGNSPLHF
cdr3_length: 11; v_call: TRBV30; d_call: -; clone_size: -; j_call: TRBJ1-1; cdr3_nt: TGTGCCGGTACACTGAACACTGAAGCTTTCTTT; cdr3_aa: CAGTLNTEAFF
cdr3_length: 17; v_call: TRBV7-6; d_call: TRBD2; clone_size: -; j_call: TRBJ2-7; cdr3_nt: TGTGCCAGCAGCAGGGGACTAGCGGGAGGCTACCAGGGCGAGCAGTACTTC; cdr3_aa: CASSRGLAGGYQGEQYF
cdr3_length: 13; v_call: TRBV7-2; d_call: -; clone_size: -; j_call: TRBJ1-5; cdr3_nt: TGTGCCAGCAGCTTTCGGAGCAATCAGCCCCAGCATTTT; cdr3_aa: CASSFRSNQPQHF
cdr3_length: 14; v_call: TRBV19; d_call: TRBD1; clone_size: once; j_call: TRBJ1-5; cdr3_nt: TGTGCCAGTAGTCCCAGGGGGTTCAATCAGCCCCAGCATTTT; cdr3_aa: CASSPRGFNQPQHF